Below, 29 T cell receptor beta chains from the same sample are listed, as sequenced in a study of PD-1 blockade in classical Hodgkin lymphoma. With no exception, relapse followed autologous stem cell transplantation in all patients, and brentuximab vedotin exposure varied. The repertoire was sequenced with immunoSEQ multiplex PCR; TCRdb's copy has only in-frame clones and lacks some. The table lists 40,000 or so clones, about 77% of them singletons. This material consisted of peripheral blood mononuclear cells (PBMCs), taken at baseline. The receptors shown here come from a human donor with classical Hodgkin lymphoma.

The CDR3 sequence is CASSLDDTGTQHF. The CDR3 nucleotides read TGCGCCAGCAGCTTGGATGACACAGGCACCCAGCATTTT. The chain combines TRBV5-1 with TRBJ1-5, with D perhaps matching TRBD1 (5 bases). V lost 0 bases, J lost 11 bases, and 12 bases lay in between. CDR3 length equals 13 residues. Per the germline V gene, CDR1 is SGHRS and CDR2 is YFSETQ.

This clone is medium-sized. Other DNA sequences in the same sample also yield this CDR3. The genes are TRBV4-3 and TRBJ1-5, with D perhaps TRBD1 (6 bases). Per the germline V gene, CDR1 is LGHNA and CDR2 is YSLEER. Trimming took 2 bases from V and 5 from J, leaving 7 bases between them. The CDR3 runs to 13 residues. CDR3 in amino acids: CASSQYRDQPQHF. The CDR3 nucleotides read TGCGCCAGCAGCCAATACAGGGATCAGCCCCAGCATTTT.

This clone has just one count. V is TRBV5-1 and J is TRBJ2-3, with TRBD2 identical over 10 bases. Germline CDR1 SGHRS, CDR2 YFSETQ. The CDR3 sequence is 16 residues long. J gave up 0 bases and V 5 bases, and 6 bases lay outside the gene matches. CDR3 DNA: TGCGCCAGCAGTCCCGGACTAGCGGAAAGCACAGATACGCAGTATTTT. Protein product: CASSPGLAESTDTQYF.

This clone was seen a handful of times. The V call is TRBV5-5, the J call TRBJ1-4; D is unclear. Germline V gives CDR1 SGHKS, CDR2 YYEKEE (reference sequence). V was cut by 2 bases and J by 5 bases, with 7 bases left in between. This CDR3 contains 13 residues. The CDR3: CASSFLGNEKLFF. The CDR3 region has the DNA TGTGCCAGCAGCTTTTTAGGGAATGAAAAACTGTTTTTT.

The rearrangement uses TRBV12-5 and TRBJ2-3; D may be TRBD2 (6 bases). The CDR3 runs 14 residues. V gave up 6 bases and J gave up 2 bases, with 12 bases separating them. Germline loops: CDR1 LGHNT, CDR2 FRNRAP. The CDR3 coding sequence is TGTGCTAGTGGGCGTTGGGACTTCACAGATACGCAGTATTTT. This sequence encodes CASGRWDFTDTQYF.

The chain links TRBV6-5 to TRBJ1-1; maybe TRBD1 (5 bases). The CDR3 has 14 amino acids. Trimming took off 0 bases at V and 5 bases at J, with 10 bases between the two ends. The germline gives CDR1 MNHEY, CDR2 SVGAGI. The CDR3 DNA reads TGTGCCAGCAGTTACTCGGGGGGGATAACTGAAGCTTTCTTT. It is translated as CASSYSGGITEAFF.

The V and J genes are TRBV5-1 and TRBJ1-2; no clear D. This CDR3 comprises 13 residues. The germline V and J ends were trimmed by 2 bases and 0 bases, with 5 bases remaining between them. Per germline, CDR1 SGHRS and CDR2 YFSETQ. Written as DNA, the CDR3 is TGCGCCAGCAGCTTCGGGTCTAACTATGGCTACACCTTC. This gives the protein CASSFGSNYGYTF. Complete variable domain (other parts from reference TRBV5-1 and TRBJ1-2): KAGVTQTPRYLIKTRGQQVTLSCSPISGHRSVSWYQQTPGQGLQFLFEYFSETQRNKGNFPGRFSGRQFSNSRSEMNVSTLELGDSALYLCASSFGSNYGYTFGSGTRLTVV.

This clone was observed once. The chain joins TRBV6-6 to TRBJ1-2, with TRBD1 identical over 7 bases. The CDR3 loop spans 16 amino acids. Germline V gives CDR1 MNHNY, CDR2 SVGAGI (reference sequence). V lost 6 bases and J lost 4; bases outside the gene matches: 14. CDR3 loop: CASSPYRTGEGYGYTF. In DNA form, the CDR3 reads TGTGCCAGCAGCCCTTATCGAACAGGGGAAGGCTATGGCTACACCTTC.

The chain is built from TRBV7-2 and TRBJ2-2, with 8 positions matching TRBD1. CDR3 length: 15 amino acids. The ends lost 0 bases at V and 7 bases at J; junction bases unmatched: 4. CDR1 is SGHTA and CDR2 is FQGNSA in the germline V gene. CDR3 sequence (DNA): TGTGCCAGCAGCTTAGCGGGGGGACAGGACGGGGAGCTGTTTTTT. It yields the protein CASSLAGGQDGELFF. Drawing the rest from reference TRBV7-2 and TRBJ2-2, the complete variable domain is GAGVSQSPSNKVTEKGKDVELRCDPISGHTALYWYRQSLGQGLEFLIYFQGNSAPDKSGLPSDRFSAERTGGSVSTLTIQRTQQEDSAVYLCASSLAGGQDGELFFGEGSRLTVL.

This chain connects TRBV6-1 to TRBJ2-5; 7 bases are a match to TRBD1. CDR1 MNHNS and CDR2 SASEGT come from the germline V gene. The CDR3 loop spans 15 amino acids. The V and J ends lost 3 bases and 1 base, in that order; junction bases with no gene match: 5. This CDR3 reads CASSDPGQIQETQYF. Written as DNA, the CDR3 is TGTGCCAGCAGTGACCCGGGACAGATCCAAGAGACCCAGTACTTC.

J is TRBJ2-7 and V is TRBV11-2; 9 positions match TRBD2. V dropped 4 bases and J dropped 3; count of bases not matched to a gene: 4. The germline CDR1 and CDR2 sequences are SGHAT and FQNNGV. The CDR3 loop spans 14 amino acids. CDR3 protein: CASSSTTSGYEQYF. The CDR3 bases are TGTGCCAGCAGCTCCACGACTAGCGGCTACGAGCAGTACTTC.

This rearrangement joins TRBV10-1 to TRBJ2-1; TRBD2 matches 12 bases. The CDR3 spans 20 residues. Trimming took 0 bases from V and 0 from J; bases not matched to a gene: 9. CDR1 WNHNN and CDR2 SYGVQD come from the germline V gene (reference sequence). The CDR3 loop reads CASSESTSGGHFSSYNEQFF. In nucleotides, the CDR3 is TGCGCCAGCAGTGAGTCGACTAGCGGGGGCCATTTTTCCTCCTACAATGAGCAGTTCTTC.

The chain carries TRBV19 and TRBJ1-2; D is possibly TRBD1 (5 bases). CDR1 is LNHDA and CDR2 is SQIVND in the germline V gene (reference sequence). Trimming took off 7 bases at V and 1 base at J, with 7 bases between the two ends. The CDR3 has 12 residues. CDR3 nucleotide sequence: TGTGCCAGTAACAGGTTTAACTATGGCTACACCTTC. Translating it yields CASNRFNYGYTF.

V gene TRBV19 combines with J gene TRBJ2-1; tentatively, D is TRBD1 or TRBD2 (5 bases each). This CDR3 is built from 16 residues. CDR1 is LNHDA, CDR2 SQIVND, per germline (reference sequence). V lost 6 bases to trimming and J lost 4 bases, with 19 bases between them. DNA for the CDR3: TGTGCCAGTAGGGACGAAGAGAGGGGATTATACAATGAGCAGTTCTTC. Protein sequence: CASRDEERGLYNEQFF.

This chain joins TRBV9 and TRBJ2-2, with unresolved D. The CDR3 has 14 amino acids. V lost 1 base to trimming and J lost 7 bases, with 11 bases between them. Germline CDR1 is SGDLS and CDR2 is YYNGEE. The DNA for the CDR3 is TGTGCCAGCAGCGTATCGGGTTTAAACGGGGAGCTGTTTTTT. Translated: CASSVSGLNGELFF. The entire variable domain, with the rest obtained from reference TRBV9 and TRBJ2-2, is as follows: DSGVTQTPKHLITATGQRVTLRCSPRSGDLSVYWYQQSLDQGLQFLIQYYNGEERAKGNILERFSAQQFPDLHSELNLSSLELGDSALYFCASSVSGLNGELFFGEGSRLTVL.

The chain recombines TRBV19 with TRBJ2-6; D not certain. There are 15 residues in the CDR3. Per germline, CDR1 LNHDA and CDR2 SQIVND (reference sequence). V was trimmed by 5 bases and J by 0 bases, leaving 8 bases between them. The CDR3: CASSLGLSGANVLTF. The CDR3 DNA is TGTGCCAGTAGTTTAGGGCTCTCTGGGGCCAACGTCCTGACTTTC.

This rearrangement joins TRBV5-1 to TRBJ2-5; D is uncertain. Trimming left V 4 bases short and J 1 base short, with 5 bases between. The CDR3 consists of 12 residues. Germline CDR1 SGHRS, CDR2 YFSETQ. CDR3 in amino acids: CASSDPQETQYF. The CDR3 DNA follows: TGCGCCAGCAGCGACCCCCAAGAGACCCAGTACTTC.

The rearrangement links TRBV9 to TRBJ2-7, with D unresolved. The ends were cut back, 3 bases at V and 5 bases at J, with 15 bases in the middle. There are 14 residues in the CDR3. Germline CDR1 and CDR2: SGDLS and YYNGEE. The CDR3 protein is CASSAGPTVDEQYF. CDR3 nucleotides: TGTGCCAGCAGCGCCGGACCCACAGTGGACGAGCAGTACTTC.

V and J are TRBV6-5 and TRBJ2-7; possible D gene TRBD1, 6 bases. V was pared by 0 bases and J by 4 bases, with 13 bases between. CDR1 is MNHEY, CDR2 SVGAGI, per germline. This CDR3 comprises 15 residues. CDR3 coding DNA: TGTGCCAGCAGTTACTCGAGTGTGGGGACATACGAGCAGTACTTC. Its protein is CASSYSSVGTYEQYF.

This chain uses TRBV19 with TRBJ2-3, with 11 bases lining up with TRBD2. The germline CDR1 and CDR2 sequences are LNHDA and SQIVND (reference sequence). J lost 3 bases, V lost 2 bases, and 7 bases had no gene match. This CDR3 region has 17 residues. The CDR3 DNA reads TGTGCCAGTAGTATACACCCTAGCGGGGGGTTAACAGATACGCAGTATTTT. It codes for CASSIHPSGGLTDTQYF.

The count of this clone is one. The chain is built from TRBV5-1 and TRBJ2-5; 11 bases fit TRBD2. CDR3 size: 17 residues. Germline trimming cut 0 bases from V and 2 bases from J; bases unmatched to any gene: 6. Germline V CDR1 and CDR2: SGHRS, YFSETQ. The CDR3 DNA reads TGCGCCAGCAGCTTGGCTACTAGCGGGGGTTCTCAAGAGACCCAGTACTTC. Amino acids: CASSLATSGGSQETQYF. Based on the CDR3 plus reference TRBV5-1 and TRBJ2-5, the full variable domain is KAGVTQTPRYLIKTRGQQVTLSCSPISGHRSVSWYQQTPGQGLQFLFEYFSETQRNKGNFPGRFSGRQFSNSRSEMNVSTLELGDSALYLCASSLATSGGSQETQYFGPGTRLLVL.

The rearrangement joins TRBV2 to TRBJ2-2; the match to TRBD1 covers 7 bases. The CDR3 length is 14 residues. The junction had 7 bases not matched to a gene; V was cut back by 6 bases and J by 6 bases. Germline CDR1 SNHLY, CDR2 FYNNEI. The chain's CDR3 is CASRKDREAGELFF. The CDR3 region has the DNA TGTGCCAGCAGGAAAGACAGGGAAGCCGGGGAGCTGTTTTTT.

The rearrangement uses TRBV9 and TRBJ2-3, with 12 nucleotides matching TRBD2. The CDR3 runs 19 residues. The germline V gene encodes CDR1 SGDLS and CDR2 YYNGEE. After removal of 0 bases from V and 0 bases from J, the junction contained 8 bases not matched to a gene. The DNA for the CDR3 is TGTGCCAGCAGCGTAGGCGGGTCTAGCGGGGGGGCAAGCACAGATACGCAGTATTTT. It translates to CASSVGGSSGGASTDTQYF.

The CDR3 region is CASSLGGHGNQPQHF. The CDR3 coding sequence is TGTGCCAGCAGCTTGGGAGGGCATGGCAATCAGCCCCAGCATTTT. V gene TRBV5-4 combines with J gene TRBJ1-5; D remains unclear. This CDR3 region has 15 residues. V was pared by 0 bases and J by 2 bases, with 9 bases between. The germline CDR1 and CDR2 sequences are SGHNT and YYREEE (reference sequence).

With regard to this clone: One end of the junction is discordant with germline, which a read error may explain. This CDR3 is also generated by other DNA sequences in the sample. The chain carries TRBV19 and TRBJ1-2; a possible D gene is TRBD1 (5 bases). This CDR3 spans 14 amino acids. Germline CDR1 reads LNHDA; CDR2 reads SQIVND (reference sequence). CDR3 in DNA: TGTGCTAGTAGTATCGGGTGGGGCGCCTATGGCTACACCTTC. This encodes CASSIGWGAYGYTF.

V gene TRBV19 combines with J gene TRBJ2-7; tentatively, D is TRBD2 (6 bases). The CDR3 totals 15 residues. V was pared by 0 bases and J by 5 bases, with 14 bases between. The germline gives CDR1 LNHDA, CDR2 SQIVND (reference sequence). CDR3 protein: CASSIDRGTGDEQYF. CDR3 nucleotides: TGTGCCAGTAGTATAGATCGCGGCACGGGGGACGAGCAGTACTTC. The full variable domain, rest sourced from reference TRBV19 and TRBJ2-7, is DGGITQSPKYLFRKEGQNVTLSCEQNLNHDAMYWYRQDPGQGLRLIYYSQIVNDFQKGDIAEGYSVSREKKESFPLTVTSAQKNPTAFYLCASSIDRGTGDEQYFGPGTRLTVT.

The chain couples TRBV7-2 to TRBJ2-1, with D possibly being TRBD1 or TRBD2 (6 bases each). V lost 10 bases and J 0 bases, leaving 13 bases between the germline ends. This CDR3 has 14 residues. Germline V CDR1 and CDR2: SGHTA, FQGNSA. The CDR3, as DNA: TGTGCCACGGGGCGGGACACCTCCTACAATGAGCAGTTCTTC. Its translation is CATGRDTSYNEQFF.

The chain has TRBV21-1 and TRBJ2-3; TRBD2 is taken as the D call from the table, unchecked against the DNA. TRBV21-1 is deemed a pseudogene. There are 14 residues in the CDR3. In DNA form, the CDR3 reads TGTGCCATCCTCCCGGGGGTCTGCACAGATACGCAGTATTTT. It codes for CAILPGVCTDTQYF.

The genes are TRBV7-2 and TRBJ2-1, with TRBD2 as a possible D gene (5 bases). V lost 1 base, J lost 3 bases, and 13 bases lay in between. CDR1 SGHTA and CDR2 FQGNSA come from the germline V gene. The CDR3 length is 16 residues. As DNA, the CDR3 is TGTGCCAGCAGCTTAGTACAGAGGGCGGACTACAATGAGCAGTTCTTC. Protein: CASSLVQRADYNEQFF.